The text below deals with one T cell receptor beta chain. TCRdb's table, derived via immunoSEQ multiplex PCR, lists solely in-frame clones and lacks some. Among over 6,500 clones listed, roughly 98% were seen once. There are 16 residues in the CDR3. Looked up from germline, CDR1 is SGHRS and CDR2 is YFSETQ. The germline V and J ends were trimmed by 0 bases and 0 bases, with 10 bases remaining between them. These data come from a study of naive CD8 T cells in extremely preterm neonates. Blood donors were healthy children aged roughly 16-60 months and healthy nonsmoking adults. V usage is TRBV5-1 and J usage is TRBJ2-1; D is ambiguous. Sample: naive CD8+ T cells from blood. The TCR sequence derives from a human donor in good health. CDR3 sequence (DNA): TGCGCCAGCAGCTTGGGACGGGTGAGCTCCTACAATGAGCAGTTCTTC. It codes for CASSLGRVSSYNEQFF.